The TCR beta chain described here comes from a study of regulatory T cells in long-lasting Graves disease listed by TCRdb under 2021. A note on the overall study: Persistent Graves' disease was defined as persistently positive TSH receptor autoantibodies together with antithyroid drug treatment for over 5 years. The study was conducted in China and was registered as a clinical trial. Peripheral blood TCR sequencing and RNA sequencing compared persistent Graves' disease patients with newly diagnosed Graves' disease patients. Antithyroid drugs had been taken for about 10.3 years on average by persistent Graves' disease patients in the clinical cohort. TCR sequencing covered around 13 persistent and roughly 20 newly diagnosed Graves' disease patients, 33 samples in total.

Measured from the cysteine to the phenylalanine, the CDR3 is 15 residues long. Solely the CDR3 DNA is kept, with 45 bases framed from the first base. Taken from the germline V gene, the CDR1 and CDR2 loops are MDHEN and SYDVKM. V loses 2 bases of germline sequence and J loses 8 bases, and the interval between the two ends is 18 bases. Taken with the paper, the label for time point translates to: persistent/refractory GD, antithyroid drugs over 5 years with positive TRAb. For both TCR sequencing and RNA sequencing, RNA was extracted from PBMCs in TRIzol. Graves' disease was diagnosed according to American Thyroid Association guidelines. The patients came from an endocrinology department in Xi'an, China. From each patient, 7.5 to 10 milliliters of peripheral blood was collected into an EDTA anticoagulant tube. Ficoll Paque Plus density gradient separation was used to isolate PBMCs, and no additional T cell sorting was done. An Agilent 2100 Bioanalyzer and agarose gel were used to check RNA quality, while a NanoDrop 2000 measured RNA concentration.

In the case of this clonotype: Its antigen is still unknown. Base qualities were left out, and no much larger clone turns up one base away.

The full study reports these points: Persistent Graves' disease patients showed lower TCR Shannon entropy and fewer highly expanded clones than newly diagnosed patients, suggesting clonal expansion. The small sample size was acknowledged by the authors as a limitation that may reduce accuracy. Patients with persistent disease shared more public clonotypes (about 2,900) than newly diagnosed patients did (nearly 1,000). Peripheral blood alone was examined, since thyroid tissue, which constituted the primary lesion, could not be accessed. TRBV28, TRBJ1-2 and TRBJ2-5 were preferentially used in persistent disease, while TRBV20-1 and TRBJ2-1 were favored in newly diagnosed disease. Sequencing and analysis were limited to the TCR beta chain.

The library was prepared using multiplex PCR. Sequencing was carried out with an Illumina HiSeq 4000. CDR3 regions were amplified by Arm-PCR with iRepertoire HTBI primers to construct TCR beta libraries. Before sequencing, the PCR products went through gel purification. The authors' analysis ran thus. Gene usage analysis of CDR3 amino acid clonotypes relied on the roughly 60 TRBV and more than twelve TRBJ segments identified across samples. COPE and FqMerger were used to merge filtered high-quality paired reads into contigs. BLAST was used to align contigs to IMGT TRBV, TRBD and TRBJ reference genes, with CDR3 defined following IMGT. Any clonotype with a frequency above 0.1% was counted as a highly expanded clone. Shannon entropy served as the measure of repertoire diversity, while the Gini coefficient captured V-J evenness. A clonotype found in more than one individual was treated as public. TCRdb reworked the public reads: Q25 trimming with fastp, MiXCR clone assembly, productive beta chains retained. Each CDR3 protein appears once, grouped with its most common genes and DNA. TCRdb's processing, not the study's, gives the V and J calls here. The sample includes about 470,000 distinct CDR3 sequences, with approximately 21% observed a single time. Less than 9% of the sample rests with the top ten.

The sample here was peripheral blood mononuclear cells (PBMCs), taken when the disease was refractory, from a patient treated with antithyroid drugs. This receptor chain uses TRBV28 and TRBJ1-2; the D gene is perhaps TRBD1, from 6 matching bases. The TCR was taken from a female donor with Graves disease. At the DNA level, the sequence is TGTGCCAGCAGTTTAGGGCAGGGGACCCCTGGAGGCTACACCTTC. Its protein reads: CASSLGQGTPGGYTF.